The next 21 T cell receptor beta chains were all read from a single sample in a study of T cell repertoires in cytomegalovirus infection. TCRdb passed the reads through MiXCR, listing each CDR3 protein once. The sample holds around 530,000 distinct CDR3 sequences, more than 20% seen once. The material sequenced was PBMCs. These receptors all stem from a human donor in good health (CMV status not recorded). Some clones in this sample may be carry-over from other donors' samples.

This clonotype was recorded only once. The CDR3: CASYTDTQYF. CDR3 coding DNA: TGCGCCAGCTACACAGATACGCAGTATTTT. The V gene is TRBV5-1, the J gene TRBJ2-3; D is undetermined. The germline gives CDR1 SGHRS, CDR2 YFSETQ. The CDR3 has 10 amino acids. Trimming removed 7 bases at V and 2 bases at J, with 2 bases between.

The chain recombines TRBV7-8 with TRBJ2-3, with 7 bases identical to TRBD2. Trimming removed 5 bases from V and 5 bases from J; junction bases left unmatched: 13. The length of the CDR3 is 16 residues. The germline CDR1 and CDR2 sequences are SGHVS and FQNEAQ. In nucleotides, the CDR3 is TGTGCCAGCAGCCCCTACCCGGCGGGAGTGGGAGATACGCAGTATTTT. Its translation is CASSPYPAGVGDTQYF.

The V and J genes are TRBV5-1 and TRBJ1-5; no reliable D call. Germline V gene lookup returns CDR1 SGHRS and CDR2 YFSETQ. Trimming took off 0 bases at V and 4 bases at J, with 8 bases between the two ends. The CDR3 has 14 amino acids. The CDR3 sequence: CASSLEVTNQPQHF. As DNA, the CDR3 is TGCGCCAGCAGCTTGGAGGTCACAAATCAGCCCCAGCATTTT.

This clonotype came up a few times. Written as DNA, the CDR3 is TGTGCCAGCAGGACTCGCTCCTACAATGAGCAGTTCTTC. It codes for CASRTRSYNEQFF. The genes are TRBV7-2 and TRBJ2-1; D is ambiguous. Per germline, CDR1 SGHTA and CDR2 FQGNSA. V was shortened by 6 bases and J by 0 bases, with 6 bases between the two germline ends. This CDR3 comprises 13 residues.

This chain connects TRBV19 to TRBJ2-5; TRBD2 might be the D (5 bases). The V gene lost 11 bases and the J gene lost 4 bases, with 20 bases spanning the gap. CDR1 is LNHDA and CDR2 is SQIVND in the germline V gene (reference sequence). The CDR3 is made up of 14 amino acids. CDR3 DNA: TGTGCCCACCTCATCCGGGTCCGGGGAGAGACCCAGTACTTC. Its protein product is CAHLIRVRGETQYF.

This clonotype was counted a few times. The chain combines TRBV12-3 or TRBV12-4 with TRBJ2-1; D is ambiguous. There are 13 residues in the CDR3. V was shortened by 0 bases and J by 8 bases, with 8 bases between the two germline ends. In DNA form, the CDR3 reads TGTGCCAGCAGTTTAGCCCCGGTCCATGAGCAGTTCTTC. Amino acid sequence: CASSLAPVHEQFF.

The chain has TRBV7-9 and TRBJ1-6; tentative D call: TRBD1 (5 bases). V shed 3 bases and J shed 9 bases, with 15 bases lying between them. Looked up from germline, CDR1 is SEHNR and CDR2 is FQNEAQ (reference sequence). There are 15 residues in the CDR3. As DNA, the CDR3 is TGTGCCAGCAGCTTTATTTCGGGGGGAACTTCACCCCTCCACTTT. It is translated as CASSFISGGTSPLHF.

This clonotype turned up a few times. This chain uses TRBV12-3 or TRBV12-4 with TRBJ2-2; D is perhaps TRBD2 (6 bases). The CDR3 totals 15 residues. Deletions cut 2 bases from V and 6 bases from J, with 13 bases between. The CDR3 is CASSLLRGKAGELFF. The CDR3, as DNA: TGTGCCAGCAGTTTATTACGGGGGAAGGCCGGGGAGCTGTTTTTT.

V is TRBV20-1 and J is TRBJ2-3; D perhaps matches TRBD1 (5 bases). The CDR3 contains 17 residues. Trimming stripped 0 bases from V and 1 base from J, with 17 bases between. From germline, CDR1 is DFQATT and CDR2 SNEGSKA (reference sequence). Here the CDR3 DNA reads TGCAGTGCTAGAGATCGGTTGGGGCGTTCGGGCACAGATACGCAGTATTTT. Translated: CSARDRLGRSGTDTQYF.

The J gene is TRBJ1-5, the V gene TRBV24-1; 7 positions match TRBD1. The ends lost 7 bases at V and 2 bases at J; junction bases unmatched: 7. Per germline, CDR1 KGHDR and CDR2 SFDVKD. The CDR3 is 15 amino acids. The CDR3 sequence is CATSESGQGNQPQHF. For the CDR3, the DNA is TGTGCCACCAGCGAAAGCGGACAGGGCAATCAGCCCCAGCATTTT.

This rearrangement joins TRBV6-1 to TRBJ2-1, with TRBD2 matching over 8 bases. Germline V gene data show CDR1 as MNHNS and CDR2 as SASEGT. J gave up 9 bases and V 0 bases, and 13 bases lay outside the gene matches. This CDR3 contains 17 residues. In nucleotides, the CDR3 is TGTGCCAGCAGTGAAGCTGTCTCTGCGGGAGGCGGAAGTGAGCAGTTCTTC. It codes for CASSEAVSAGGGSEQFF.

The chain employs TRBV20-1 and TRBJ1-1; possible D gene TRBD1, 5 bases. Germline-derived CDR1 and CDR2 are DFQATT and SNEGSKA (reference sequence). V gave up 2 bases and J gave up 11 bases, with 21 bases separating them. CDR3 length: 14 amino acids. CDR3 amino acids: CSARKPGLARGAFF. In DNA form, the CDR3 reads TGCAGTGCTAGAAAACCGGGACTCGCGCGGGGGGCTTTCTTT.

The chain carries TRBV15 and TRBJ2-1; D tentatively fits TRBD1 or TRBD2 (6 bases each). Trimming removed 3 bases from V and 5 bases from J, with 20 bases in between. The CDR3 has 17 amino acids. Germline loops: CDR1 LNHNV, CDR2 YYDKDF (reference sequence). CDR3 sequence (DNA): TGTGCCACCAGCAGGTCGAAGTGGGGGGACACCAACAATGAGCAGTTCTTC. Residues: CATSRSKWGDTNNEQFF.

V usage is TRBV5-1 and J usage is TRBJ2-2; D is possibly TRBD2 (6 bases). The CDR3 runs 16 residues. The germline V gene has CDR1 SGHRS and CDR2 YFSETQ. Trimming removed 4 bases at V and 4 bases at J, with 17 bases between. CDR3 nucleotides: TGCGCCAGCAGCAGGCCCGAGGAGGGTCCCACCGGGGAGCTGTTTTTT. It codes for CASSRPEEGPTGELFF.

The chain couples TRBV7-2 to TRBJ2-2, with 8 bases aligning to TRBD2. The junction had 7 bases not matched to a gene; V was cut back by 3 bases and J by 7 bases. Germline V gives CDR1 SGHTA, CDR2 FQGNSA. The CDR3 has 15 amino acids. The CDR3 coding sequence is TGTGCCAGCAGCTTCGGACTAGCTTCTTACGGGGAGCTGTTTTTT. It translates to CASSFGLASYGELFF.

The chain carries TRBV6-5 and TRBJ2-2, with TRBD2 matching 12 bases. This CDR3 is built from 20 residues. Germline V gene lookup returns CDR1 MNHEY and CDR2 SVGAGI. With 0 bases clipped from V and 0 bases from J, the junction kept 8 bases outside the gene matches. CDR3 amino acids: CASSYSLWLAGGPNTGELFF. CDR3 nucleotide sequence: TGTGCCAGCAGTTACTCGCTTTGGCTAGCGGGAGGGCCGAACACCGGGGAGCTGTTTTTT.

This clonotype was counted between two and nine times. The CDR3 DNA reads TGTGCCAGCAGCTTGAAGGGACAGGGGTACCAGCCCCAGCATTTT. It codes for CASSLKGQGYQPQHF. The chain recombines TRBV5-6 with TRBJ1-5; 10 bases are a match to TRBD1. The V gene's germline CDR1 is SGHDT and CDR2 YYEEEE. The CDR3 is made up of 15 amino acids. V lost 1 base to trimming and J lost 7 bases; unmatched junction nucleotides: 5.

This clonotype was observed once. This chain links TRBV6-5 with TRBJ1-6, with no clear D. Trimming removed 0 bases at V and 0 bases at J, with 12 bases between. The germline CDR1 and CDR2 sequences are MNHEY and SVGAGI. This CDR3 has 18 amino acids. In nucleotides, the CDR3 is TGTGCCAGCAGTTACTCTCTTCCGAGGAGCTCCTATAATTCACCCCTCCACTTT. Translating it yields CASSYSLPRSSYNSPLHF.

This sequence joins TRBV6-5 and TRBJ2-5; D may be TRBD1 or TRBD2 (5 bases each). The CDR3 has 13 amino acids. CDR1 MNHEY and CDR2 SVGAGI come from the germline V gene. Trimming removed 6 bases at V and 4 bases at J, with 12 bases between. In DNA form, the CDR3 reads TGTGCCAGCAGGGCATTCGGGACAGAGACCCAGTACTTC. Its protein product is CASRAFGTETQYF.

The chain joins TRBV10-3 to TRBJ2-3, with 8 bases aligning to TRBD2. Germline-derived CDR1 and CDR2 are ENHRY and SYGVKD. The CDR3 contains 15 residues. The J segment lost 5 bases and the V segment lost 2 bases, leaving 6 bases of the junction unmatched. CDR3 DNA: TGTGCCATCAGTGAGAGGGCGGGAGGAGAAGATACGCAGTATTTT. Residues: CAISERAGGEDTQYF.

The gene calls are TRBV19 and TRBJ2-3; unclear D gene. Trimming took off 3 bases at V and 2 bases at J, with 9 bases between the two ends. CDR1 is LNHDA and CDR2 is SQIVND in the germline V gene (reference sequence). The CDR3 totals 14 residues. Written as DNA, the CDR3 is TGTGCCAGTAGTATCGGTCGCAACACAGATACGCAGTATTTT. It translates to CASSIGRNTDTQYF.